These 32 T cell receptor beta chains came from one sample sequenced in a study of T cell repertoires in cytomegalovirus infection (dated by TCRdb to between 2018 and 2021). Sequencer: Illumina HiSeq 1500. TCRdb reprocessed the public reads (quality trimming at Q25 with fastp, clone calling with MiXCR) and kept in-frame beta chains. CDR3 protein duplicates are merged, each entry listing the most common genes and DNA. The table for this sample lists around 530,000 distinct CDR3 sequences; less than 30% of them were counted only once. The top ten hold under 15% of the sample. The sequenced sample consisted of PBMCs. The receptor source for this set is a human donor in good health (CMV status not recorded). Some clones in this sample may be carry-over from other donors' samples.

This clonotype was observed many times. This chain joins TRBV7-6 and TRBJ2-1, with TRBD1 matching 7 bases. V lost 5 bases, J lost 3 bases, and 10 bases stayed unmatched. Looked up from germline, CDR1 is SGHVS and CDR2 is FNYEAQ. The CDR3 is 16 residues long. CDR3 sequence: CASSPWTGPDYNEQFF. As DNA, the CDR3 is TGTGCCAGCAGCCCTTGGACAGGCCCTGACTACAATGAGCAGTTCTTC.

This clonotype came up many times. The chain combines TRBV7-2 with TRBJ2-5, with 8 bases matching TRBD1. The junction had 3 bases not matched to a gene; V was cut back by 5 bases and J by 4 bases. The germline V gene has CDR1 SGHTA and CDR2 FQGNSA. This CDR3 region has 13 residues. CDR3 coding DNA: TGTGCCAGCAGCCTCGGGACAGGAGAGACCCAGTACTTC. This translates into CASSLGTGETQYF.

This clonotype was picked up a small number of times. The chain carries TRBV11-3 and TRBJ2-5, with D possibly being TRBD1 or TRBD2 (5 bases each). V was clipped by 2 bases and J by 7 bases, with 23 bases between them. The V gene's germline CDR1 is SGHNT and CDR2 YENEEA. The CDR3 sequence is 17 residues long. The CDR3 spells CASSLQGDNTPRGTQYF. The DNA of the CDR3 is TGTGCCAGCAGCTTACAGGGAGATAACACTCCAAGAGGGACCCAGTACTTC.

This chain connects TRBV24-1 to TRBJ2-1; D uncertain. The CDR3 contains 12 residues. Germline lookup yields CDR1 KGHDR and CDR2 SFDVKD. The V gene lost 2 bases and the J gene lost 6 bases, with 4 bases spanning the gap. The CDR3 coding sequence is TGTGCCACCAGTGATTCTCGCAATGAGCAGTTCTTC. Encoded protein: CATSDSRNEQFF.

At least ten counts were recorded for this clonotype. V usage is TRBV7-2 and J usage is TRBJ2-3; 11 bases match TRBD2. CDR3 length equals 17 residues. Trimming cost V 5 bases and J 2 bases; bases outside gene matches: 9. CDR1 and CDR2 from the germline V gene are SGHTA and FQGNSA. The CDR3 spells CASSLGLAAYFTDTQYF. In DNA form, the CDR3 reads TGTGCCAGCAGCCTGGGACTAGCGGCCTACTTCACAGATACGCAGTATTTT.

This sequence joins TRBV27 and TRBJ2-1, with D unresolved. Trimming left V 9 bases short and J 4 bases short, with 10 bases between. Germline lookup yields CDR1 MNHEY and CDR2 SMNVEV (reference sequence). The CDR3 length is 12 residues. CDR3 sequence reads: CARSVLYNEQFF. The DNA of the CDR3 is TGTGCCAGGTCCGTCCTATACAATGAGCAGTTCTTC.

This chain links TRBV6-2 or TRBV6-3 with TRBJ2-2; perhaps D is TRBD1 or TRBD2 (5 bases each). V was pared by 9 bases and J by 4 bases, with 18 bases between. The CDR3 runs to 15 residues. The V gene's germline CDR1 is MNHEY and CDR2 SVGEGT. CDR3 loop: CASRMGPAGTGELFF. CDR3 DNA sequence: TGTGCCAGTCGGATGGGGCCCGCGGGCACCGGGGAGCTGTTTTTT.

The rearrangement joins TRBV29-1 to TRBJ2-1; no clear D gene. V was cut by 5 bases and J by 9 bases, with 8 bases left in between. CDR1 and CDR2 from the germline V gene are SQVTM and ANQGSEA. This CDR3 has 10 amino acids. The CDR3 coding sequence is TGCAGCGTTCTGGGTCGTGAGCAGTTCTTC. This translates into CSVLGREQFF.

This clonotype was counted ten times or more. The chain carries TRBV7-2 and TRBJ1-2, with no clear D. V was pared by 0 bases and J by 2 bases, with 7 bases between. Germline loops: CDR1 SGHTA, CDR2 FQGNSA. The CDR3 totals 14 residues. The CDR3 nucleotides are TGTGCCAGCAGCTTAGCGCCAGTCAACTATGGCTACACCTTC. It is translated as CASSLAPVNYGYTF.

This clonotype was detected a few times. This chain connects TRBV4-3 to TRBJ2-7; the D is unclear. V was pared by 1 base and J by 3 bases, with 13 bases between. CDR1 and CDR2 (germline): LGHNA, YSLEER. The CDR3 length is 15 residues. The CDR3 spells CASSQAAALNYEQYF. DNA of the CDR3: TGCGCCAGCAGCCAAGCGGCAGCGTTAAACTACGAGCAGTACTTC.

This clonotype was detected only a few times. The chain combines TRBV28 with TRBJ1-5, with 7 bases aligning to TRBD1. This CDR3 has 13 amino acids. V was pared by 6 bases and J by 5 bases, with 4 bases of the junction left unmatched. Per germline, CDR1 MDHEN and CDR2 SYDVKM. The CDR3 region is CASSDRVDQPQHF. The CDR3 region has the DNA TGTGCCAGCAGCGACAGGGTGGATCAGCCCCAGCATTTT.

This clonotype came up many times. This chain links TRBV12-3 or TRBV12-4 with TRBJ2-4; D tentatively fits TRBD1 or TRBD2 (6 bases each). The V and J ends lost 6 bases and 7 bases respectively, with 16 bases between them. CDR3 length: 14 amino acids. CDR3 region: CASRQQGGGNIQYF. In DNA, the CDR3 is TGTGCCAGCAGACAACAGGGAGGAGGGAACATTCAGTACTTC.

CDR3 DNA sequence: TGTGCCAGCATAAACGGGCAGGAAACGGGGGAGCAGTACTTC. It specifies CASINGQETGEQYF. The rearrangement links TRBV6-6 to TRBJ2-7; tentatively, D is TRBD2 (5 bases). Trimming pared 7 bases from V and 7 bases from J, leaving 20 bases between. This CDR3 region has 14 residues. Germline lookup yields CDR1 MNHNY and CDR2 SVGAGI (reference sequence).

The CDR3: CASSPGPHEQYF. The CDR3, as DNA: TGTGCCAGCAGCCCAGGACCCCACGAGCAGTACTTC. This rearrangement joins TRBV6-2 or TRBV6-3 to TRBJ2-7, with D uncertain. The V end lost 6 bases, the J end lost 5 bases, and 11 bases lay between the germline ends. The CDR3 extends over 12 amino acids. Germline V lookup: CDR1 MNHEY, CDR2 SVGEGT.

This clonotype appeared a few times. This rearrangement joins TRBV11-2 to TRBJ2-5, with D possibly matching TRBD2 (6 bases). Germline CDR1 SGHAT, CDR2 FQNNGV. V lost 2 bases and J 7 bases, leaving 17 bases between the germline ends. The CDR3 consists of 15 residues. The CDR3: CASSLSPKLEGTQYF. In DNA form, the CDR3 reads TGTGCCAGCAGCTTATCCCCCAAACTGGAGGGGACCCAGTACTTC.

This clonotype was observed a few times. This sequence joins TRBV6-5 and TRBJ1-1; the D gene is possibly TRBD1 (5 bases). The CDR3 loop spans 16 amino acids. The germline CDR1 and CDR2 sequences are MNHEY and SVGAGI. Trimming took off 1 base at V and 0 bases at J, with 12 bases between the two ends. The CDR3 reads CASSYWGERVNTEAFF. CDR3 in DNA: TGTGCCAGCAGTTACTGGGGGGAGCGGGTGAACACTGAAGCTTTCTTT.

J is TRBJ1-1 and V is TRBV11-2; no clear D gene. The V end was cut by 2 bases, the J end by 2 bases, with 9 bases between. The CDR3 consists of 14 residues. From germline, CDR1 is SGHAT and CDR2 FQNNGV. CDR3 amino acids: CASSLSMDNTEAFF. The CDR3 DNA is TGTGCCAGCAGCTTAAGTATGGACAACACTGAAGCTTTCTTT.

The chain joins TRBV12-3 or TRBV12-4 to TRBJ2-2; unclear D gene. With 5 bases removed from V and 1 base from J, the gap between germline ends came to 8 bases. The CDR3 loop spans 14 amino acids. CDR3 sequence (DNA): TGTGCCAGCAGTACCAGCTTGAACACCGGGGAGCTGTTTTTT. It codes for CASSTSLNTGELFF.

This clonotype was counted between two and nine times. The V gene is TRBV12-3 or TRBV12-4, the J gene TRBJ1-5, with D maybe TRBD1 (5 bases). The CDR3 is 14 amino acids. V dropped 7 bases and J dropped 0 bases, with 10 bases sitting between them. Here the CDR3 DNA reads TGTGCCAGCACACAGGATTATAGCAATCAGCCCCAGCATTTT. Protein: CASTQDYSNQPQHF.

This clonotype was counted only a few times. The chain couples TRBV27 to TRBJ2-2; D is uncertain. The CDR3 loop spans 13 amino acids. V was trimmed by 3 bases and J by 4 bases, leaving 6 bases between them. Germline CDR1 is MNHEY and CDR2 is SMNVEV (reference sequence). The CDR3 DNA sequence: TGTGCCAGCAGTTTGGATACCACCGGGGAGCTGTTTTTT. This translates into CASSLDTTGELFF.

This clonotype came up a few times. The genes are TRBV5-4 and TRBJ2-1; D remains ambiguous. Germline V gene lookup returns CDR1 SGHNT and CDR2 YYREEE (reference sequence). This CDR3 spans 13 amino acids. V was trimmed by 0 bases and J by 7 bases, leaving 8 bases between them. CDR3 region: CASSLAARNEQFF. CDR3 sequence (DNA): TGTGCCAGCAGCTTGGCAGCTAGGAATGAGCAGTTCTTC. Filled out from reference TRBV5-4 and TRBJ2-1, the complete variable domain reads ETGVTQSPTHLIKTRGQQVTLRCSSQSGHNTVSWYQQALGQGPQFIFQYYREEENGRGNFPPRFSGLQFPNYSSELNVNALELDDSALYLCASSLAARNEQFFGPGTRLTVL.

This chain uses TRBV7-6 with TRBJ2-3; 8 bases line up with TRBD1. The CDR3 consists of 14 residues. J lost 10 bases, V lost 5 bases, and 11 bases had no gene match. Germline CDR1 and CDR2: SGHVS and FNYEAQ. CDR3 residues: CASSRGQGVEAQYF. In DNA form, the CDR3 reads TGTGCCAGCAGCCGCGGACAGGGAGTGGAAGCGCAGTATTTT.

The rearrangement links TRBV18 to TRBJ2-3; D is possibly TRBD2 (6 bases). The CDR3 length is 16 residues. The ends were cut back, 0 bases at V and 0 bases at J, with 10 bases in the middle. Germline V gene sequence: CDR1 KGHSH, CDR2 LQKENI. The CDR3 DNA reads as TGTGCCAGCTCACCACCGCTAGCGCGAAGCACAGATACGCAGTATTTT. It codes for CASSPPLARSTDTQYF.

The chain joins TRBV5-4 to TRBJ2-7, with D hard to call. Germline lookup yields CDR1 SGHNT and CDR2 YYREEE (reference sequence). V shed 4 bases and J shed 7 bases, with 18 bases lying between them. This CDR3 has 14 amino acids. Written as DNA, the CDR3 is TGTGCCAGCAGCCCCCTGGGGATAAGAGAGGAGCAGTACTTC. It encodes CASSPLGIREEQYF.

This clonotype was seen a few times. The CDR3 loop is CASSLSRGHEQYV. CDR3 bases: TGTGCCAGCAGCTTAAGCAGAGGTCACGAGCAGTACGTC. The rearrangement uses TRBV7-9 and TRBJ2-7, with D unresolved. The CDR3 loop spans 13 amino acids. The V and J ends lost 2 bases and 5 bases respectively, with 10 bases between them. Germline lookup yields CDR1 SEHNR and CDR2 FQNEAQ (reference sequence).

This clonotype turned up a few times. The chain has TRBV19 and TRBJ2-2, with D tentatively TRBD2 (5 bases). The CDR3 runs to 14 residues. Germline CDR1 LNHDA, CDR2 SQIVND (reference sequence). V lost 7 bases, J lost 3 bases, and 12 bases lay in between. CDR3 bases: TGTGCCAGTATGGAGGCCGGTGACACCGGGGAGCTGTTTTTT. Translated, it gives CASMEAGDTGELFF.

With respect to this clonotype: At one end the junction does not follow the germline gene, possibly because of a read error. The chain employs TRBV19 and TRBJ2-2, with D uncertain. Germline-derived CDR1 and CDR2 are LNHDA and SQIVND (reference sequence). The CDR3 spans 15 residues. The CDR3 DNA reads TGTGCCAGTAGGTCGTTTCCTGCGCCGACCGCGGAGCTGTTTTTT. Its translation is CASRSFPAPTAELFF.

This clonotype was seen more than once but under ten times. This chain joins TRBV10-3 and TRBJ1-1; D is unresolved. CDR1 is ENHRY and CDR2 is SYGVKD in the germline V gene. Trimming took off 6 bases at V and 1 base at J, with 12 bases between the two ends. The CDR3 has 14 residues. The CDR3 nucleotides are TGTGCCATCAGCCTTGAGGACGGGAACACTGAAGCTTTCTTT. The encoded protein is CAISLEDGNTEAFF.

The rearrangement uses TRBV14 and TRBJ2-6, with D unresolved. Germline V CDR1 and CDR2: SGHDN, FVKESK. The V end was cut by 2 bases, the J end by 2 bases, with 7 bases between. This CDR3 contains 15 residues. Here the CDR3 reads CASSQSLPGANVLTF. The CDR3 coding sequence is TGTGCCAGCAGCCAATCCCTCCCTGGGGCCAACGTCCTGACTTTC.

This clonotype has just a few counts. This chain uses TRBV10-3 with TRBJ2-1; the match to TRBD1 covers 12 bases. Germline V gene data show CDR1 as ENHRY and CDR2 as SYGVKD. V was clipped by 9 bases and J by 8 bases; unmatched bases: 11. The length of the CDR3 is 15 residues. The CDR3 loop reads CAIKKTGTGGDEQFF. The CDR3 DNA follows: TGTGCCATTAAGAAAACCGGGACAGGGGGCGATGAGCAGTTCTTC.

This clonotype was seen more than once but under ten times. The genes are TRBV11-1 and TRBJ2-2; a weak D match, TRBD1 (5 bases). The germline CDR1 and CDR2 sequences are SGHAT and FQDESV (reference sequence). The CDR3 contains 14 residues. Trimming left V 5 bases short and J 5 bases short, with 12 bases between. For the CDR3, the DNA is TGTGCCAGCAGCCACGCAGGGCGGACCGGGGAGCTGTTTTTT. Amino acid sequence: CASSHAGRTGELFF.

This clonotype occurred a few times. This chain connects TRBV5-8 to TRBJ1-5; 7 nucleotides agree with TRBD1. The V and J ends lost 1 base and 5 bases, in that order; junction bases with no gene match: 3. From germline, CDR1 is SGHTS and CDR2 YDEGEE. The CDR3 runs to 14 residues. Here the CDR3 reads CASSLFRGYQPQHF. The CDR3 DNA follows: TGTGCCAGCAGCTTGTTCAGGGGGTATCAGCCCCAGCATTTT.